The TCR beta chain described here comes from a study of blood T cell repertoires in COVID-19 (TCRdb year 2020). Describing the broader study: The collaborator samples originated in the United States, Italy and Spain and spanned the acute and convalescent phases of COVID-19. Where available, HLA class I and class II types were taken from metadata supplied by the sample provider and were not determined by assay-based typing. The prospective study material was composed of cDNA or gDNA derived from T cells, B-cell-depleted T cells, or PBMCs. Subjects who had been exposed to COVID-19, were actively infected with it, or had recovered from it provided the deeply sampled blood TCRbeta repertoires that made up the dataset. Sample metadata almost always included a de-identified subject ID, COVID-19 status, age in years and sex. The repertoires were released in a freely available public database intended as a resource for research on the immune response to SARS-CoV-2. The samples were drawn from two sources: the first 160 participants of the ongoing ImmuneRACE study, and 1,000 to 1,500 subjects contributed by 6 global collaborators. Overall study outcomes, separate from this receptor: Clinical and demographic metadata were provided uncurated, with the amount varying by source and participant.

At one collaborating source in Seattle, patients were enrolled during active infection and were followed longitudinally through the course of disease. Each collaborating institution followed its own protocols to collect whole blood in K2EDTA tubes. Collaborator samples were shipped for TCRbeta analysis as frozen whole blood, isolated PBMCs, or DNA extracted from either sample type. The immunoSEQ Assay, a bias-controlled multiplex PCR, was used to amplify TCRbeta CDR3 regions from genomic DNA. As for the original processing: The number of nucleated cells in each sample was estimated by amplification of reference gene primers within the assay. To quantify the absolute abundance of each unique TCRbeta CDR3 rearrangement, sequence reads were collapsed and filtered. For each sample, productive Simpson clonality was calculated by taking the square root of Simpson's diversity index across productive rearrangements. Here the immuneACCESS table is served through TCRdb, limited to in-frame sequences with V and J called. Missing clones are a known gap in these copies; in checked studies unresolved V genes cover under half, and the rest lacks a known reason. From that table come the V and J calls and clone size; the DNA was used to work out D and trimming. In all, the sample holds around 80,000 clones, and less than 90% of those were seen once. The ten largest clones take up roughly 13% of the sample.

The CDR3 spans 14 residues, from the cysteine through the phenylalanine. Only the CDR3 region is kept as DNA, spanning 42 bases read in frame from base 1. Trimming leaves V shorter by 6 bases and J shorter by 2 bases, with the junction holding 4 bases beyond the gene matches. Via the germline V gene, CDR1 is ENHRY and CDR2 SYGVKD. As concerns this clone: Its specific antigen is unknown. Nothing much larger sits one base from this clone, and base qualities are not available.

Material: peripheral blood. The clonotype was recovered from a man aged 50 or older with COVID-19, enrolled during active disease. The V and J genes are TRBV10-3 and TRBJ1-1, with 9 bases aligning to TRBD1. The CDR3 reads as follows: CAIRGTGQNTEAFF. The sequenced DNA: TGTGCCATCAGGGGGACAGGGCAAAACACTGAAGCTTTCTTT.